This entry features one TCR beta chain sequence. Its cognate antigen has yet to be identified. No conserved phenylalanine or tryptophan ends this CDR3, so it is likely a read error. The CDR3 extends over 14 residues, inclusive of both ends. Solely the CDR3 DNA is kept, with 42 bases framed from the first base. Per the germline V gene, SGHTA is the CDR1 and FQGNSA is the CDR2. Using a constant-region primer and ProtoScript II reverse transcriptase, TCRbeta-specific cDNA was reverse-transcribed from 450 to 650 ng total RNA. The TCRbeta libraries were prepared through three rounds of nested multiplex PCR following a slightly modified ARM-PCR procedure. Each of the first two PCR rounds ran for about 10 cycles and used multiplex TRBV1-TRBV30 forward primers together with a Cbeta reverse primer. Sample barcodes and Illumina adapters were attached in a final 25-cycle PCR using Deep VentR polymerase. Before sequencing, amplicons between 200 and 500 bp were purified from gel using a QIAquick gel extraction kit. An Illumina HiSeq 2500 was used to sequence the TCRbeta amplicons with 250-bp paired-end reads. In the source study's methods: Reads were quality-trimmed with Trimmomatic v0.33, and paired reads were merged with FLASH v1.2.11 to recover full CDR3 sequences. V, D and J germline segments were assigned to the rearranged TCRbeta sequences using MiGEC v1.2.1b. Clonotype statistics, along with Shannon-Wiener diversity indices, were calculated using VDJtools v1.0.0. To reduce sampling bias, subsequent analyses other than the diversity analysis used only the 250 most abundant clonotypes in each sample. TCRdb's own reprocessing of the public reads used fastp at Q25 and MiXCR and kept productive beta chains. Each entry is one CDR3 protein sequence, shown with its most common DNA and genes. These V and J calls rely on TCRdb rather than the paper's analysis. This sample holds some 190,000 distinct CDR3 sequences; over 80% were observed only once. Together, the top ten hold less than 20% of the sample.

The data originate from a study of tumor-infiltrating lymphocytes in primary liver carcinoma (TCRdb year 2017). For the study in its entirety: Hepatocellular carcinoma (four) or combined HCC and intrahepatic cholangiocarcinoma (one) was present in the five patients, who were three men and two women aged 30 to 69 years. The tumors of the five patients were staged as T1-T3 N0M0, with maximum diameters ranging from about 4.2 to 11 cm. The study combined TCRbeta repertoire sequencing, expression microarrays and whole-exome sequencing across five regions of each liver tumor, with adjacent normal tissue and blood. A total of some 35 specimens from 5 patients went through TCRbeta repertoire sequencing, namely 25 tumor regions, 5 adjacent noncancerous liver tissues and 5 peripheral blood samples. The roughly 27 tumor region samples were profiled with Agilent mRNA microarrays so that TCRbeta repertoire diversity could be related to the local molecular phenotype. Samples yielded roughly 3.65 to 7.5 million productive TCRbeta reads; read depth did not differ significantly between tissue types. Repertoires from technical replicates were highly reproducible, with mean shared-clone rates about 0.9 and correlation coefficients above 0.95. Overall study results and their limits: A significantly larger repertoire fraction was made up by the top 250 clones in tumors than in blood (p = 0.039). With just a handful of patients in the study, the authors point out that the findings should be validated in a larger study. Because only the TCR beta chain was sequenced and unpaired alpha chains were not captured, true repertoire diversity is likely underestimated. Just about 7-25% of top clones turned up in all five regions of a tumor, which suggests spatial heterogeneity among tumor-infiltrating T cells. Since the samples were bulk and unsorted, there was no way to compare CD4+ and CD8+ T cell repertoires. Repertoire overlap was higher between tumor regions (mean around 35%) than tumor-adjacent (roughly 17%) or tumor-blood (approximately 14%) pairs, consistent with antigen-driven expansion.

Without any cell sorting, total RNA and DNA were extracted together from about 20-30 mg of bulk tissue using the AllPrep DNA/RNA mini kit. Between late 2015 and March 2016, several patients in China with histopathologically diagnosed primary liver carcinoma had their tumors surgically resected. At the time of sampling, the patients were treatment-naive and had chronic HBV infection. Five spatially separated regions were sampled per tumor: superior, inferior, left-lateral and right-lateral poles, plus the tumor centre. Histology showed that every tumor sample contained more than 80% viable tumor cells. Each fresh piece of tumor and adjacent tissue was cut in two, with one half stored in RNAlater at -80 degrees C and the other half sent for histology.

The chain is encoded by TRBV7-2 joined to TRBJ2-1, with 8 junctional bases fitting TRBD2. The sequenced sample was tumor tissue from primary liver carcinoma. This TCR was recovered from a man in his forties or fifties with primary liver carcinoma and hepatitis B virus infection. The nucleotide sequence reads TGTGCCATCAGCTTACAAGCGGGAGCTAATGAGCAGTTCTTA. This is translated as CAISLQAGANEQFL.